The rows below give T cell receptor beta chains drawn from one sample of a study of T cells in Graves' hyperthyroidism and ophthalmopathy. A single record per CDR3 protein comes from TCRdb applying MiXCR to the multiplex PCR reads. This table holds approximately 630,000 distinct CDR3 sequences, about a sixth found once. Sequencing used blood. The receptors shown here come from a woman aged 25 to 45 with Graves' hyperthyroidism. Each CDR3 is given with its conserved first and last residue. Fields, in order: V gene, D gene, J gene, clone size, CDR3 DNA, CDR3 protein. The D gene is left open where the match is weak. Not every row has a clone size; where given, it reads once, few, many or a size class.

>TRBV9|TRBD1|TRBJ1-2|many
TGTGCCAGCAGCGTCGGACAGGGGCATGGCTACACCTTC
CASSVGQGHGYTF
>TRBV2|.|TRBJ2-1|many
TGTGCCAGCAGTGTTGTTAGCGGAAACAATGAGCAGTTCTTC
CASSVVSGNNEQFF
>TRBV10-3|.|TRBJ1-1|many
TGTGCCATCAAACAGGAAGGGGAAGCTTTCTTT
CAIKQEGEAFF
>TRBV15|.|TRBJ2-5|many
TGTGCCACCAGCAGAGATATCGGTAGCGATGAGACCCAGTACTTC
CATSRDIGSDETQYF
>TRBV7-9|.|TRBJ2-7|.
TGTGCCAGCAGCTTAGTGCCAGGGGCTTTAGCGGACGTTGCCTACGAGCAGTACTTC
CASSLVPGALADVAYEQYF
>TRBV7-3|.|TRBJ1-1|many
TGTGCCAGCAGCTTATGGGGGCCGAACACTGAAGCTTTCTTT
CASSLWGPNTEAFF
>TRBV9|TRBD2|TRBJ2-3|.
TGTGCCAGCAGCGTTAGTGCGGGAGCGGGCACAGATACGCAGTATTTT
CASSVSAGAGTDTQYF
>TRBV2|.|TRBJ1-5|many
TGTGCCAGCAGTGAAATGGAGGAGCATCAGCCCCAGCATTTT
CASSEMEEHQPQHF
>TRBV9|TRBD2|TRBJ2-1|.
TGTGCCAGCAGTGGGACTAGCGGTAAGAGCTCCTACAATGAGCAGTTCTTC
CASSGTSGKSSYNEQFF
>TRBV12-3/TRBV12-4|TRBD2|TRBJ2-3|many
TGTGCCAGCAGTCTTAGCGGGAGTAGGGCAGATACGCAGTATTTT
CASSLSGSRADTQYF
>TRBV6-1|TRBD1|TRBJ1-5|many
TGTGCCAGCATTCCCGGGACAGAAGGTCAGCCCCAGCATTTT
CASIPGTEGQPQHF
>TRBV6-1|TRBD1|TRBJ1-1|.
TGTGCCAGCAGTGAAGGGACAGGGAACACTGAAGCTTTCTTT
CASSEGTGNTEAFF
>TRBV11-3|.|TRBJ2-1|many
TGTGCCAGCAGCTTGAACCCGGGACTGAACAATGAGCAGTTCTTC
CASSLNPGLNNEQFF
>TRBV2|TRBD2|TRBJ2-1|many
TGTGCCAGCAGTTTTAGCGGGAGGGCCATTAACAATGAGCAGTTCTTC
CASSFSGRAINNEQFF
>TRBV20-1|TRBD2|TRBJ2-3|.
TGCAGTGCCCCCCGGACTAGCGCGACAGATACGCAGTATTTT
CSAPRTSATDTQYF
>TRBV18|.|TRBJ2-1|once
TGTGCCAGCTCACCTTCCCAGGGGCGGCGGGCGTACAATGAGCAGTTCTTC
CASSPSQGRRAYNEQFF
>TRBV12-3/TRBV12-4|.|TRBJ1-2|.
TGTGCCAGCAGTTTAAAGGAGGGTCCCAACTATGGCTACACCTTC
CASSLKEGPNYGYTF
>TRBV11-3|TRBD1|TRBJ2-7|many
TGTGCCAGCAGCTTAGGGACAGGGAACTACGAGCAGTACTTC
CASSLGTGNYEQYF
>TRBV9|.|TRBJ2-2|.
TGTGCCAGCAGCGTAGTATCAGTGACGAGCACCGGGGAGCTGTTTTTT
CASSVVSVTSTGELFF
>TRBV14|.|TRBJ2-7|.
TGTGCCAGCAGCCTTCCCGGGGCGGGCGAGCAGTACTTC
CASSLPGAGEQYF
>TRBV6-2/TRBV6-3|.|TRBJ2-1|many
TGTGCCAGCAGGACAGACAGGGCCGGGAGAAATGAGCAGTTCTTC
CASRTDRAGRNEQFF
>TRBV18|TRBD1|TRBJ2-1|few
TGTGCCAGCTCGCCCGACAGGGCCTTATACAATGAGCAGTTCTTC
CASSPDRALYNEQFF
>TRBV29-1|.|TRBJ1-1|.
TGCAGCGTTGATAGGGGTACGGCTGAAGCTTTCTTT
CSVDRGTAEAFF
>TRBV7-9|TRBD2|TRBJ2-7|many
TGTGCCAGCAGCTCCGGGACTAGCAACAACGAGCAGTACTTC
CASSSGTSNNEQYF
>TRBV12-3/TRBV12-4|.|TRBJ2-3|.
TGTGCCAGCAGTTTATCGCCGGGGTTCTGGGCGGGCCCTAGCACAGATACGCAGTATTTT
CASSLSPGFWAGPSTDTQYF
>TRBV20-1|.|TRBJ2-5|many
TGCAGTGCTAGCAGGGGAGGCGAGACCCAGTACTTC
CSASRGGETQYF
>TRBV6-1|TRBD2|TRBJ2-7|.
TGTGCCAGCAGCGCTCGGACTAGCGGGAGGGCCGAGCAGTACTTC
CASSARTSGRAEQYF
>TRBV20-1|TRBD2|TRBJ2-7|many
TGCAGTGCTAGAGATAGAACGGCGGGAGGGCCGGGCGAGCAGTACTTC
CSARDRTAGGPGEQYF
>TRBV5-5|TRBD1|TRBJ1-5|many
TGTGCCAGCAGCTCCGGGACAGGGAACGGCAATCAGCCCCAGCATTTT
CASSSGTGNGNQPQHF
>TRBV28|TRBD1|TRBJ1-2|.
TGTGCCAGCAGCCCCCGGGACAGGTTCAGCTATGGCTACACCTTC
CASSPRDRFSYGYTF
>TRBV20-1|.|TRBJ2-7|few
TGCAGTGCAGAGGCGGGGCTAGCCGCTGTAGGCGAGCAGTACTTC
CSAEAGLAAVGEQYF
>TRBV5-4|.|TRBJ2-7|few
TGTGCCAGCAGCTCCGACAGGAATCCCTACGAGCAGTACTTC
CASSSDRNPYEQYF
>TRBV7-2|.|TRBJ1-5|many
TGTGCCAGCAGCCGAGAACCCTTCCCCAATCAGCCCCAGCATTTT
CASSREPFPNQPQHF
>TRBV6-1|.|TRBJ2-3|few
TGTGCCAGCACGCGGCAACACACCACAGATACGCAGTATTTT
CASTRQHTTDTQYF
>TRBV27|.|TRBJ2-3|many
TGTGCCAGCAGCCAGGGATTGCATAGCACAGATACGCAGTATTTT
CASSQGLHSTDTQYF
>TRBV5-8|.|TRBJ1-5|few
TGTGCCAGCAGCTTGAGGGCAGGTGGGGCGAGTCAGCCCCAGCATTTT
CASSLRAGGASQPQHF
>TRBV4-1|TRBD2|TRBJ2-7|.
TGCGCCAGCAGCCCCGGACTAGCCGATTACTACGAGCAGTACTTC
CASSPGLADYYEQYF
>TRBV27|.|TRBJ2-3|many
TGTGCCAGCAGTTTAACCGCCGCAGGGCTATACACAGATACGCAGTATTTT
CASSLTAAGLYTDTQYF
>TRBV5-1|TRBD1|TRBJ2-1|few
TGCGCCAGCAGTTTGGAAGGGACAGGAAACAATGAGCAGTTCTTC
CASSLEGTGNNEQFF
>TRBV3-1|TRBD2|TRBJ2-1|.
TGTGCCAGCAGCCAATCCCCTAGCGGGGGGAATGAGCAGTCCTTC
CASSQSPSGGNEQSF